The following is a T cell receptor (beta chain) sequence with its context. Its specificity is unknown. At one end the junction does not follow the germline gene, possibly because of a read error. This sample is part of a study of shared clonotypes between healthy human individuals. The CDR3 is 17 residues long. Germline CDR1 is SSHAT and CDR2 is FNYEAQ (reference sequence). Generated by immunoSEQ multiplex PCR, the TCRdb table keeps only in-frame clones and is missing some. The sample consists of about a million clones, more than 75% of them appearing once. General study results and limits: It was the non-shared clonotypes that had lower generation probabilities than clonotypes shared by all four donors.

The clonotype originates from a man aged 18-30 years in good health. Sequenced sample: memory CD4+ T cells sorted from blood. Subset given: CD45RA-negative fraction. The chain has TRBV7-7 and TRBJ1-3; no clear D gene. CDR3 in DNA: TGTGCTAGCAGCGAAGGTGTTGGACCGCTCTCTGGAAACACCATATATTTT. Its translation: CASSEGVGPLSGNTIYF.